This TCR beta chain comes out of a study of blood T cell repertoires in COVID-19. The table lists this clone with a few counts. Sequencing used immunoSEQ multiplex PCR; TCRdb keeps in-frame clones, though not all of them. The data hold around 210,000 clones, with about 80% observed a single time. This CDR3 region has 14 residues. The V gene's germline CDR1 is MNHEY and CDR2 SMNVEV (reference sequence). V gave up 0 bases and J gave up 4 bases, with 7 bases separating them. The specimen was peripheral blood. The TCR sequence derives from a woman older than 75 with COVID-19, enrolled during active disease. The rearrangement links TRBV27 to TRBJ1-3; perhaps TRBD1 as D (5 bases). The CDR3 sequence: CASSLSGVGNTIYF. The CDR3 coding sequence is TGTGCCAGCAGTTTATCAGGGGTCGGAAACACCATATATTTT.